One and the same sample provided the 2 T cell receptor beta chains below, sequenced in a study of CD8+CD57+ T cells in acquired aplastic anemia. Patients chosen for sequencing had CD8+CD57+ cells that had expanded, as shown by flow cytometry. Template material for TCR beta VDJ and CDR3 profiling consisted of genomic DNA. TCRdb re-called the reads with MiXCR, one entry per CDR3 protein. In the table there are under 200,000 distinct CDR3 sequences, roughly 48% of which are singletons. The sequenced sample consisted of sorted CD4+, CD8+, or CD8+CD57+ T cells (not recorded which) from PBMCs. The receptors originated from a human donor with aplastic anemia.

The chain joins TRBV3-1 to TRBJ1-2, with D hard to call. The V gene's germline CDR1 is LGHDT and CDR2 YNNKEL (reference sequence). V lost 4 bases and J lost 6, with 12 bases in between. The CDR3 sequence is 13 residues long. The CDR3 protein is CASSPSMNHGYTF. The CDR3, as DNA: TGTGCCAGCAGCCCATCCATGAACCATGGCTACACCTTC.

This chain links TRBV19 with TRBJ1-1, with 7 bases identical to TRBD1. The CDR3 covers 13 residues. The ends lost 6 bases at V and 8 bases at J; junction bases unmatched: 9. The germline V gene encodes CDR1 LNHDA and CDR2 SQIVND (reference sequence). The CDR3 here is CASRLGTELEAFF. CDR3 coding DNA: TGTGCCAGTAGATTAGGGACAGAACTAGAAGCTTTCTTT.